Below are 27 T cell receptor beta chains sequenced from a single sample in a study of control samples from healthy donors and cancer patients. Here immunoSEQ multiplex PCR was the method, and the copy in TCRdb shows in-frame clones only, minus some. The sample contains roughly 170,000 clones, 85% to 95% of which appear only once. The specimen was blood. The receptors come from a woman aged 18-29 years in good health.

The chain links TRBV11-1 to TRBJ1-2; no clear D. The CDR3 runs to 11 residues. V lost 5 bases, J lost 6 bases, and 7 bases lay in between. Germline lookup yields CDR1 SGHAT and CDR2 FQDESV (reference sequence). CDR3 DNA sequence: TGTGCCAGCAGCGGACCGGATGGCTACACCTTC. This gives the protein CASSGPDGYTF.

The V gene is TRBV6-6, the J gene TRBJ2-7, with D maybe TRBD2 (5 bases). The ends were cut back, 2 bases at V and 3 bases at J, with 8 bases in the middle. The CDR3 is made up of 13 amino acids. CDR1 and CDR2 from the germline V gene are MNHNY and SVGAGI (reference sequence). CDR3 loop: CASSYEGYYEQYF. CDR3 sequence (DNA): TGTGCCAGCAGTTACGAGGGTTACTACGAGCAGTACTTC.

The chain has TRBV4-3 and TRBJ2-5; possible D gene TRBD2, 7 bases. Germline loops: CDR1 LGHNA, CDR2 YSLEER. The length of the CDR3 is 16 residues. V gave up 4 bases and J gave up 2 bases, with 17 bases separating them. CDR3 sequence reads: CASSPGEGSGQETQYF. The CDR3 DNA reads TGCGCCAGCAGCCCAGGGGAGGGTAGCGGACAAGAGACCCAGTACTTC.

V usage is TRBV15 and J usage is TRBJ2-3, with D perhaps TRBD1 (6 bases). Germline-derived CDR1 and CDR2 are LNHNV and YYDKDF (reference sequence). V was cut by 0 bases and J by 2 bases, with 15 bases left in between. This CDR3 contains 17 residues. CDR3 coding DNA: TGTGCCACCAGCAGAGATGGGCCAGGGGCTCTCACAGATACGCAGTATTTT. Protein: CATSRDGPGALTDTQYF.

The rearrangement joins TRBV20-1 to TRBJ2-7; D uncertain. CDR1 is DFQATT, CDR2 SNEGSKA, per germline (reference sequence). V lost 4 bases and J 6 bases, leaving 10 bases between the germline ends. This CDR3 spans 11 amino acids. The CDR3 reads CSANPVIEQYF. CDR3 DNA sequence: TGCAGTGCTAACCCTGTTATCGAGCAGTACTTC.

V gene TRBV19 combines with J gene TRBJ1-3, with D unresolved. Germline values: CDR1 LNHDA, CDR2 SQIVND (reference sequence). Deletions cut 4 bases from V and 0 bases from J, with 10 bases between. The CDR3 length is 15 residues. In DNA form, the CDR3 reads TGTGCCAGTAGTACAATCAGGAGCTCTGGAAACACCATATATTTT. Residues: CASSTIRSSGNTIYF.

The chain carries TRBV2 and TRBJ2-2; TRBD2 is a possible D gene (5 bases). V gave up 1 base and J gave up 5 bases, with 11 bases separating them. CDR1 is SNHLY, CDR2 FYNNEI, per germline. This CDR3 contains 15 residues. CDR3: CASSEVVGVTGELFF. CDR3 coding DNA: TGTGCCAGCAGTGAAGTCGTCGGGGTAACCGGGGAGCTGTTTTTT.

The chain uses TRBV13 and TRBJ2-5; 7 bases align to TRBD2. There are 14 residues in the CDR3. CDR1 and CDR2 (germline): PRHDT, FYEKMQ (reference sequence). With 5 bases clipped from V and 3 bases from J, the junction kept 6 bases outside the gene matches. As DNA, the CDR3 is TGTGCCAGCAGCCTACGAAGCGGGGAAGAGACCCAGTACTTC. The encoded protein is CASSLRSGEETQYF. The complete variable domain, with remaining parts taken from reference TRBV13 and TRBJ2-5, reads AAGVIQSPRHLIKEKRETATLKCYPIPRHDTVYWYQQGPGQDPQFLISFYEKMQSDKGSIPDRFSAQQFSDYHSELNMSSLELGDSALYFCASSLRSGEETQYFGPGTRLLVL.

The genes are TRBV4-2 and TRBJ1-5; a possible D gene is TRBD1 (5 bases). Germline assignment: CDR1 LGHNA and CDR2 YNFKEQ. V shed 1 base and J shed 5 bases, with 12 bases lying between them. The length of the CDR3 is 15 residues. CDR3 in amino acids: CASSQVGGVDQPQHF. The CDR3 region has the DNA TGTGCCAGCAGCCAAGTAGGAGGGGTGGATCAGCCCCAGCATTTT.

This chain links TRBV11-3 with TRBJ1-2, with a possible D match to TRBD1 (5 bases). The germline V and J ends were trimmed by 6 bases and 3 bases, with 8 bases remaining between them. CDR1 SGHNT and CDR2 YENEEA come from the germline V gene. The length of the CDR3 is 12 residues. Here the CDR3 DNA reads TGTGCCAGCAGTGACAGTCACTATGGCTACACCTTC. Amino acid sequence: CASSDSHYGYTF.

V gene TRBV5-1 combines with J gene TRBJ1-1, with 8 bases aligning to TRBD1. The length of the CDR3 is 14 residues. Per germline, CDR1 SGHRS and CDR2 YFSETQ. Trimming at V came to 4 bases and at J to 0 bases, leaving 2 bases not matched to a gene. The CDR3 reads CASSQGALNTEAFF. The DNA of the CDR3 is TGCGCCAGCAGCCAGGGGGCTTTGAACACTGAAGCTTTCTTT.

The gene calls are TRBV10-3 and TRBJ1-5; weak D call: TRBD1 (5 bases). Per germline, CDR1 ENHRY and CDR2 SYGVKD. The CDR3 contains 15 residues. V was pared by 3 bases and J by 2 bases, with 11 bases between. CDR3 in amino acids: CAISDSGGGNQPQHF. As DNA, the CDR3 is TGTGCCATCAGTGACAGTGGGGGAGGCAATCAGCCCCAGCATTTT.

The chain joins TRBV7-9 to TRBJ1-3; possibly TRBD1 for D (5 bases). CDR1 SEHNR and CDR2 FQNEAQ come from the germline V gene (reference sequence). V was trimmed by 1 base and J by 2 bases, leaving 9 bases between them. CDR3 length equals 15 residues. CDR3 loop: CASSLEQGAGNTIYF. In DNA form, the CDR3 reads TGTGCCAGCAGCTTAGAGCAGGGCGCTGGAAACACCATATATTTT.

This rearrangement joins TRBV12-5 to TRBJ1-4; no firm D call. CDR1 is LGHNT and CDR2 is FRNRAP in the germline V gene. V lost 3 bases to trimming and J lost 7 bases, with 15 bases between them. CDR3 size: 15 residues. The CDR3 DNA reads as TGTGCTAGTGGTTTAAGTAACGTGTTTGGTGAAAAACTGTTTTTT. Translated, it gives CASGLSNVFGEKLFF.

The chain employs TRBV5-1 and TRBJ1-1; 8 bases are a match to TRBD1. CDR3 length: 14 amino acids. CDR1 SGHRS and CDR2 YFSETQ come from the germline V gene. V lost 6 bases, J lost 1 base, and 5 bases stayed unmatched. The CDR3 sequence is CASTLGTGNTEAFF. The CDR3 nucleotides are TGCGCCAGCACCCTGGGGACAGGGAACACTGAAGCTTTCTTT. Full variable domain (rest looked up from reference TRBV5-1 and TRBJ1-1): KAGVTQTPRYLIKTRGQQVTLSCSPISGHRSVSWYQQTPGQGLQFLFEYFSETQRNKGNFPGRFSGRQFSNSRSEMNVSTLELGDSALYLCASTLGTGNTEAFFGQGTRLTVV.

The V and J genes are TRBV5-1 and TRBJ1-1; the D is unclear. CDR1 is SGHRS, CDR2 YFSETQ, per germline. Trimming removed 0 bases from V and 11 bases from J, with 11 bases in between. The CDR3 consists of 12 residues. Written as DNA, the CDR3 is TGCGCCAGCAGCTTGGTAGAGAAGGTTGCTTTCTTT. Amino acid sequence: CASSLVEKVAFF.

This clone was counted a few times. J is TRBJ1-2 and V is TRBV18; D may be TRBD1 (5 bases). The V end lost 2 bases, the J end lost 0 bases, and 19 bases lay between the germline ends. Germline CDR1 reads KGHSH; CDR2 reads LQKENI. The CDR3 has 18 amino acids. The CDR3 region has the DNA TGTGCCAGCTCACCAAGATCCTCAGGGCGGGAAGCTAACTATGGCTACACCTTC. This sequence encodes CASSPRSSGREANYGYTF.

The chain uses TRBV21-1 and TRBJ2-1; the table's TRBD1 call for D was not verified on the DNA. TRBV21-1 is a documented pseudogene. CDR3 length equals 19 residues. In nucleotides, the CDR3 is TGTGCCAGCAGCAAAGGGGACAGGGGATCTAGCGGGCATCGGGGGGAGCAGTTCTTC. Translating gives CASSKGDRGSSGHRGEQFF.

The genes are TRBV10-1 and TRBJ1-5, with a weak D call TRBD1 (6 bases). Germline V gene data show CDR1 as WNHNN and CDR2 as SYGVQD (reference sequence). The CDR3 runs to 14 residues. V gave up 9 bases and J gave up 4 bases, with 16 bases separating them. The CDR3 nucleotides read TGCGCCAGGATCCGGGACACCCTTAATCAGCCCCAGCATTTT. This translates into CARIRDTLNQPQHF.

The gene calls are TRBV6-5 and TRBJ2-3; 8 bases are shared with TRBD2. CDR3 length: 15 amino acids. CDR1 is MNHEY, CDR2 SVGAGI, per germline. J was trimmed by 0 bases and V by 5 bases; bases with no gene match: 4. The CDR3 here is CASSPLAGSTDTQYF. DNA for the CDR3: TGTGCCAGCAGTCCTTTAGCGGGGAGCACAGATACGCAGTATTTT.

The chain uses TRBV9 and TRBJ1-2; a possible D gene is TRBD1 (6 bases). Looked up from germline, CDR1 is SGDLS and CDR2 is YYNGEE. V gave up 3 bases and J gave up 4 bases, with 16 bases separating them. This CDR3 is built from 15 residues. The CDR3 DNA sequence: TGTGCCAGCAGCGGGTCCAGGGGAGAAGTCTATGGCTACACCTTC. Encoded protein: CASSGSRGEVYGYTF.

V and J are TRBV28 and TRBJ1-1; TRBD1 agrees at 7 bases. This CDR3 spans 15 amino acids. V lost 4 bases and J lost 3; bases outside the gene matches: 8. The germline V gene has CDR1 MDHEN and CDR2 SYDVKM. CDR3: CASSSPTGPYTEAFF. CDR3 DNA sequence: TGTGCCAGCAGTTCCCCGACAGGGCCATACACTGAAGCTTTCTTT.

In regard to this clone: At one end the junction does not follow the germline gene, possibly because of a read error. This chain joins TRBV6-5 and TRBJ1-6; D call uncertain. The CDR3 has 12 amino acids. Germline V gene sequence: CDR1 MNHEY, CDR2 SVGAGI. The CDR3 DNA is TGTGCCAGCGGGATTTGGGATTCACCCTTCCACTTT. It translates to CASGIWDSPFHF.

V gene TRBV5-4 combines with J gene TRBJ1-1, with TRBD1 matching over 7 bases. Germline loops: CDR1 SGHNT, CDR2 YYREEE (reference sequence). J lost 4 bases, V lost 2 bases, and 2 bases had no gene match. The CDR3 covers 13 residues. CDR3 in amino acids: CASSFRGRTEAFF. The CDR3 region has the DNA TGTGCCAGCAGCTTTAGGGGGCGCACTGAAGCTTTCTTT.

This sequence joins TRBV9 and TRBJ2-7; a weak D match, TRBD2 (7 bases). Germline loops: CDR1 SGDLS, CDR2 YYNGEE. With 3 bases removed from V and 2 bases from J, the gap between germline ends came to 12 bases. CDR3 length equals 14 residues. Here the CDR3 DNA reads TGTGCCAGCAGCGGCGGGGGCCCACCCTACGAGCAGTACTTC. Translated: CASSGGGPPYEQYF.

The CDR3 region has the DNA TGTGCCAGCAGCGTAGAAGGAACAGGGGGTTGGGAGCAGTTCTTC. This encodes CASSVEGTGGWEQFF. The chain couples TRBV9 to TRBJ2-1; 8 nucleotides line up with TRBD1. Germline V gene data show CDR1 as SGDLS and CDR2 as YYNGEE. Trimming at V came to 0 bases and at J to 10 bases, leaving 9 bases not matched to a gene. The CDR3 loop spans 15 amino acids.

A few counts support this clone. The chain recombines TRBV18 with TRBJ2-7, with D maybe TRBD2 (5 bases). V lost 1 base to trimming and J lost 2 bases, with 9 bases between them. Germline CDR1 reads KGHSH; CDR2 reads LQKENI. The CDR3 covers 14 residues. The CDR3 DNA is TGTGCCAGCTCACCACTTGAGGGAGCCTACGAGCAGTACTTC. Amino acids: CASSPLEGAYEQYF.